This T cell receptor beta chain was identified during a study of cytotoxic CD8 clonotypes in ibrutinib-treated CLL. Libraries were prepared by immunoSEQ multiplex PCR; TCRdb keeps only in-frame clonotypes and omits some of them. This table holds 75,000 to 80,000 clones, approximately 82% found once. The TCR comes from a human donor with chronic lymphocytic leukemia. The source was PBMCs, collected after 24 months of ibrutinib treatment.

In DNA, the CDR3 is TGTGCCAGCAGCGTAGGGTCGGTCGGGGCCAACGTCCTGACTTTC. Translated: CASSVGSVGANVLTF. The chain recombines TRBV9 with TRBJ2-6; D is undetermined. Germline assignment: CDR1 SGDLS and CDR2 YYNGEE. The CDR3 is made up of 15 amino acids. V lost 0 bases and J lost 4, with 8 bases in between.